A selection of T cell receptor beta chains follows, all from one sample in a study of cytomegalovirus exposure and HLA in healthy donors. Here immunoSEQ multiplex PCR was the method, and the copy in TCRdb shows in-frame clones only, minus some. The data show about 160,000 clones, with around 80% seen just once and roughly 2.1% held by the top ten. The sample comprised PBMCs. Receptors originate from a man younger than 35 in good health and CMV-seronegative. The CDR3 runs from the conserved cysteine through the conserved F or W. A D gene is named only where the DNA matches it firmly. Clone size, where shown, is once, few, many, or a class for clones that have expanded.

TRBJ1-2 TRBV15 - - CATSREEGDGYTF TGTGCCACCAGCAGAGAGGAAGGGGATGGCTACACCTTC
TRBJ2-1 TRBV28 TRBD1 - CASSLGGQGTRGGYNEQFF TGTGCCAGCAGTTTGGGGGGACAGGGGACAAGGGGAGGTTACAATGAGCAGTTCTTC
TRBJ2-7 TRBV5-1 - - CASRNRSAYEQYF TGCGCCAGCAGAAATAGATCCGCCTACGAGCAGTACTTC
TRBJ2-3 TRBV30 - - CAWSVRGGRDTQYF TGTGCCTGGAGTGTACGGGGTGGCAGAGATACGCAGTATTTT
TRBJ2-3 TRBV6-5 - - CASSYSGASTDTQYF TGTGCCAGCAGTTACTCGGGCGCTAGCACAGATACGCAGTATTTT
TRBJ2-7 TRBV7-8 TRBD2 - CASSFYRREMDEQYF TGTGCCAGCAGCTTTTATCGGCGGGAGATGGACGAGCAGTACTTC
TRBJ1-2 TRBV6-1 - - CASSERWQFYGYTF TGTGCCAGCAGTGAACGCTGGCAGTTCTATGGCTACACCTTC
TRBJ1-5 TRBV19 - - CASSTEPPTYSNQPQHF TGTGCCAGTAGTACCGAGCCTCCGACTTATAGCAATCAGCCCCAGCATTTT
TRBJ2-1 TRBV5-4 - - CASSLAGGGYQWEQFF TGTGCCAGCAGCTTGGCGGGCGGGGGCTACCAATGGGAGCAGTTCTTC
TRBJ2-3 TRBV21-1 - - CASSRGGTTSTDTQYF TGTGCCAGCAGCAGAGGGGGCACAACTAGCACAGATACGCAGTATTTT
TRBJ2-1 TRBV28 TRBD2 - CASSPPGLAGGSYNEQFF TGTGCCAGCAGTCCACCGGGACTAGCGGGAGGATCCTACAATGAGCAGTTCTTC
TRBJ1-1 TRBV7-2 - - CASSLVLLISSVNTEAFF TGTGCCAGCAGCTTGGTTCTCCTGATCTCTTCAGTGAACACTGAAGCTTTCTTT
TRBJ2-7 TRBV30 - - CAWSPQGEEQYF TGTGCCTGGAGTCCACAGGGCGAGGAGCAGTACTTC
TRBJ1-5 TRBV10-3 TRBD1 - CATGWTGVGNSNQPQHF TGTGCCACAGGGTGGACAGGGGTTGGTAATAGCAATCAGCCCCAGCATTTT
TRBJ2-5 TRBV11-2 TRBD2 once CASSLDSGRLAAQETQYF TGTGCCAGCAGCTTAGATTCCGGTAGGCTAGCGGCTCAAGAGACCCAGTACTTC
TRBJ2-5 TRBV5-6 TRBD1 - CASSLGAGGRETQYF TGTGCCAGCAGCTTGGGCGCAGGGGGCCGAGAGACCCAGTACTTC
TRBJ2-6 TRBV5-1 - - CASSPEGIGPGANVLTF TGCGCCAGCAGCCCGGAGGGGATAGGGCCAGGGGCCAACGTCCTGACTTTC
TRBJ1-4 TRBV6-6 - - CASSYAKLEKLFF TGTGCCAGCAGTTACGCCAAACTCGAAAAACTGTTTTTT
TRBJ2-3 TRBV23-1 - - CASSHETGSTDTQYF TGCGCCAGCAGTCACGAGACAGGAAGCACAGATACGCAGTATTTT
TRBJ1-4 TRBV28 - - CASSLRGSEKLFF TGTGCCAGCAGTTTGAGGGGGAGTGAAAAACTGTTTTTT
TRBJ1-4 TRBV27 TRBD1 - CASMGQGEKLFF TGTGCCAGCATGGGACAGGGTGAAAAACTGTTTTTT
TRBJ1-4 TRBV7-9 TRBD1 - CASAGTGGDGANEKLFF TGTGCCAGCGCCGGGACAGGGGGCGATGGGGCTAATGAAAAACTGTTTTTT
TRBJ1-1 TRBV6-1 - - CASSVRTVEAFF TGTGCCAGCAGTGTGCGGACAGTTGAAGCTTTCTTT
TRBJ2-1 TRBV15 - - CATSREGSYNEQFF TGTGCCACCAGCAGAGAAGGGAGTTACAATGAGCAGTTCTTC
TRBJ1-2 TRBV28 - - CASSHQTVFYGYTF TGTGCCAGCAGCCACCAGACAGTTTTCTATGGCTACACCTTC
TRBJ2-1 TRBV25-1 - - CASSGGGGSYNEQFF TGTGCCAGCAGCGGAGGGGGGGGGTCCTACAATGAGCAGTTCTTC
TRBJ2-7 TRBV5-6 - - CASSFVPREQYF TGTGCCAGCAGCTTTGTTCCCCGGGAGCAGTACTTC
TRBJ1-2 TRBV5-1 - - CASSRQQGWSGGYTF TGCGCCAGCAGCAGGCAACAGGGCTGGTCGGGGGGCTACACCTTC
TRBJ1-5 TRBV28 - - CASTTLGGFNQPQHF TGTGCCAGCACCACCCTCGGGGGATTCAATCAGCCCCAGCATTTT
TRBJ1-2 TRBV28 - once CATEGDYGYTF TGTGCCACAGAGGGGGACTATGGCTACACCTTC
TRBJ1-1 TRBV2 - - CASTGLPNTEAFF TGTGCCAGCACGGGGTTACCGAACACTGAAGCTTTCTTT
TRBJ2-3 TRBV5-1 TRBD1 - CASSLEGQRRDTQYF TGCGCCAGCAGCTTGGAGGGACAGCGGAGGGATACGCAGTATTTT
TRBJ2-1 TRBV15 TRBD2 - CATSSQLAGGLEQFF TGTGCCACCAGCAGTCAATTAGCGGGAGGGCTTGAGCAGTTCTTC
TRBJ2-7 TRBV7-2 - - CASSLHQGGLDEQYF TGTGCCAGCAGCTTACACCAGGGGGGTTTAGACGAGCAGTACTTC
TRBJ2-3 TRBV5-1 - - CASSLEPSVDTQYF TGCGCCAGCAGCTTGGAGCCTAGCGTAGATACGCAGTATTTT
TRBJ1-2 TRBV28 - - CASSLSGGGKENYGYTF TGTGCCAGCAGTTTATCGGGGGGTGGTAAGGAGAACTATGGCTACACCTTC
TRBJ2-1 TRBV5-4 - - CASSLDRSLGNEQFF TGTGCCAGCAGCTTGGATCGGAGCCTTGGCAATGAGCAGTTCTTC
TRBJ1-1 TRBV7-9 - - CSSRRGSELEAFF TGTTCCAGCAGAAGAGGGAGCGAGCTTGAAGCTTTCTTT
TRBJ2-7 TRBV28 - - CASSLWGENSYEQYF TGTGCCAGCAGTTTATGGGGAGAGAACTCCTACGAGCAGTACTTC